This TCR beta chain was sequenced during a study of blood T cell repertoires in COVID-19. Study as a whole: In each case, the material was cDNA or gDNA derived from T cells, B-cell-depleted T cells, or PBMCs.

The CDR3 has 16 amino acids. The ends were cut back, 0 bases at V and 7 bases at J, with 20 bases in the middle. Germline CDR1 is SGDLS and CDR2 is YYNGEE. The authors' processing: Estimation of nucleated cell counts was performed using reference gene primer amplification. Data came from immunoSEQ multiplex PCR; TCRdb stores just in-frame clones and leaves some out. That table supplies the V and J calls and clone size; D and trimming were determined from the DNA. The sample consists of 88,000 or so clones, approximately 85% of them appearing once. This TCR derives from a man aged 60 to 75 with acute or convalescent COVID-19. The sequencing sample was made of peripheral blood. The J gene is TRBJ2-7, the V gene TRBV9; possibly TRBD1 for D (6 bases). The CDR3 coding sequence is TGTGCCAGCAGCGTAGATTTCCCAGGGGAGTCGGGAGAGCAGTACTTC. Encoded protein: CASSVDFPGESGEQYF.